These 13 T cell receptor beta chains originate from one sample sequenced in a study of HIV-infected patients and healthy controls. The repertoire came from unfractionated whole blood and reflected all unsorted peripheral T cells. Alpha and beta constant-region primers primed reverse transcription of around 550 ng RNA. Each of the alpha and beta chains got its own library through chain-specific third strand synthesis with indices. In TCRdb, the 5' RACE reads were re-called with MiXCR into one record per CDR3 protein. The sample holds under 4,000 distinct CDR3 sequences; about 20% are singletons and the top ten take 29%. Sequenced here: blood, sampled before antiretroviral therapy. Receptors originate from an adult with HIV infection.

This clonotype was counted a single time. One end of the junction does not line up with germline, which may come from a read error. The rearrangement uses TRBV20-1 and TRBJ2-5, with TRBD2 matching over 7 bases. There are 15 residues in the CDR3. The germline V gene encodes CDR1 DFQATT and CDR2 SNEGSKA (reference sequence). The CDR3 DNA reads as TGCAGTGCTAGGGCCAGCGGGGCCCTCCAAGAGACCGAGTACTTC. Its translation: CSARASGALQETEYF.

This clonotype was seen more than once but under ten times. CDR3 nucleotide sequence: TGCGCCAGCAGCCAAGGGACATACCAAGAGACCCAGTACTTC. Encoded protein: CASSQGTYQETQYF. V and J are TRBV4-1 and TRBJ2-5; weak D call: TRBD1 (5 bases). Germline loops: CDR1 MGHRA, CDR2 YSYEKL. Trimming took 1 base from V and 0 from J, leaving 6 bases between them. This CDR3 region has 14 residues.

This clonotype was counted a few times. The rearrangement uses TRBV11-2 and TRBJ2-7, with 8 bases aligning to TRBD1. With V trimmed by 3 bases and J by 3 bases, 7 bases remained unmatched. The CDR3 has 15 residues. CDR1 is SGHAT, CDR2 FQNNGV, per germline. The CDR3 is CASSFEQGALYEQYF. DNA for the CDR3: TGTGCCAGCAGCTTCGAGCAGGGGGCACTCTACGAGCAGTACTTC.

Notes on this clonotype: A much larger clone lies one base from this, so it may be a read error. The V call is TRBV7-9, the J call TRBJ1-4, with 7 bases lining up with TRBD1. With 1 base clipped from V and 7 bases from J, the junction kept 6 bases outside the gene matches. CDR1 is SEHNR, CDR2 FQNEAQ, per germline (reference sequence). The CDR3 is 15 residues long. The DNA of the CDR3 is TGTGCCAGCAGCTTAGTCTCAGGGGGAGCTGAAAAACTGTTTTTT. This sequence encodes CASSLVSGGAEKLFF.

This clonotype is medium-sized. This chain joins TRBV4-3 and TRBJ2-2; TRBD1 is a possible D gene (6 bases). V was clipped by 4 bases and J by 4 bases, with 16 bases between them. The CDR3 runs to 16 residues. Looked up from germline, CDR1 is LGHNA and CDR2 is YSLEER. The CDR3 DNA is TGCGCCAGCAGCCCCCTCAGGGGCCAAGTCACCGGGGAGCTGTTTTTT. It is translated as CASSPLRGQVTGELFF.

This clonotype is deemed large (0.1 to 1%). The rearrangement links TRBV14 to TRBJ2-5, with TRBD1 matching 8 bases. CDR3 length: 20 residues. The germline V gene has CDR1 SGHDN and CDR2 FVKESK. The ends lost 3 bases at V and 5 bases at J; junction bases unmatched: 23. The CDR3 reads CASSHPPIPSGGGPPETQYF. CDR3 nucleotides: TGTGCCAGCAGCCATCCTCCTATACCATCAGGGGGCGGTCCCCCCGAGACCCAGTACTTC.

This clonotype ranks as medium-sized. The chain carries TRBV7-2 and TRBJ2-1, with D possibly matching TRBD2 (5 bases). The CDR3 is made up of 13 amino acids. Germline V gene lookup returns CDR1 SGHTA and CDR2 FQGNSA. Trimming removed 5 bases from V and 10 bases from J, with 15 bases in between. This CDR3 is CASSPQIPGEQFF. CDR3 DNA sequence: TGTGCCAGCAGCCCCCAAATTCCGGGGGAGCAGTTCTTC.

The genes are TRBV7-9 and TRBJ1-1; D gene uncertain. Trimming shortened V by 6 bases and J by 4 bases, and 12 bases separated the two germline ends. The CDR3 has 13 residues. Germline CDR1 SEHNR, CDR2 FQNEAQ (reference sequence). The DNA of the CDR3 is TGTGCCAGCAGTTTGGGGAAAAGCACTGAAGCTTTCTTT. It yields the protein CASSLGKSTEAFF.

CDR3: CASSQDHLYTSNQPQHF. In DNA form, the CDR3 reads TGCGCCAGCAGCCAAGATCATCTATATACCAGCAATCAGCCCCAGCATTTT. The V gene is TRBV4-3, the J gene TRBJ1-5; the D is unclear. The V end lost 0 bases, the J end lost 1 base, and 13 bases lay between the germline ends. There are 17 residues in the CDR3. Germline values: CDR1 LGHNA, CDR2 YSLEER.

The chain links TRBV18 to TRBJ1-3; no clear D gene. The ends were cut back, 2 bases at V and 2 bases at J, with 4 bases in the middle. The CDR3 has 13 amino acids. Germline V gene data show CDR1 as KGHSH and CDR2 as LQKENI. DNA of the CDR3: TGTGCCAGCTCACCAACAGCTGGAAACACCATATATTTT. Encoded protein: CASSPTAGNTIYF.

This clonotype was seen only a few times. The chain recombines TRBV7-9 with TRBJ1-4; no reliable D call. Trimming cost V 6 bases and J 4 bases, with 12 bases left between them. Germline loops: CDR1 SEHNR, CDR2 FQNEAQ (reference sequence). The length of the CDR3 is 14 residues. This CDR3 reads CASRSGRGNEKLFF. DNA for the CDR3: TGTGCCAGCAGATCCGGACGGGGTAATGAAAAACTGTTTTTT. The full variable domain, completed using reference TRBV7-9 and TRBJ1-4, is DTGVSQNPRHKITKRGQNVTFRCDPISEHNRLYWYRQTLGQGPEFLTYFQNEAQLEKSRLLSDRFSAERPKGSFSTLEIQRTEQGDSAMYLCASRSGRGNEKLFFGSGTQLSVL.

This clonotype is medium-sized. The chain carries TRBV4-2 and TRBJ2-2; D not certain. Trimming removed 0 bases from V and 4 bases from J, with 6 bases in between. The CDR3 covers 14 residues. The germline V gene encodes CDR1 LGHNA and CDR2 YNFKEQ. The CDR3 sequence is CASSQEVVTGELFF. CDR3 bases: TGTGCCAGCAGCCAAGAGGTGGTCACCGGGGAGCTGTTTTTT.

This clonotype is labeled medium-sized. J is TRBJ1-1 and V is TRBV5-6; 11 nucleotides align to TRBD1. The CDR3 spans 16 residues. The junction had 7 bases not matched to a gene; V was cut back by 1 base and J by 5 bases. Germline V CDR1 and CDR2: SGHDT, YYEEEE. CDR3 sequence reads: CASSLYGTGGFTEAFF. CDR3 bases: TGTGCCAGCAGCTTGTACGGGACAGGGGGTTTTACTGAAGCTTTCTTT.